The entry below gives a single TCR beta chain sequence along with its context. What it binds is not known. The data were taken from a study of cytomegalovirus exposure and HLA in healthy donors. Study-wide points: Subsequent analysis found a tendency for first-cohort TCR clusters to co-occur within the 120 or so validation repertoires. Cytomegalovirus association was assigned to about 180 TCR beta chains. In vitro data verified a few CMV-associated chains as specific for CMV antigens.

Sequencing was performed with immunoSEQ multiplex PCR; in TCRdb, only in-frame clones are kept and a portion is missing. The sample contains fewer than 200,000 clones, 89% of which appear only once. The CDR3 has 12 amino acids. V was shortened by 8 bases and J by 2 bases, with 12 bases between the two germline ends. The V gene's germline CDR1 is SQVTM and CDR2 ANQGSEA. The sample taken for sequencing was PBMCs. The clonotype was recovered from a woman between 18 and 29 years old in good health and CMV-seropositive. This chain links TRBV29-1 with TRBJ2-5, with no clear D. CDR3: CSIRYTQETQYF. The CDR3 DNA follows: TGCAGCATCAGGTATACACAAGAGACCCAGTACTTC. Together with reference TRBV29-1 and TRBJ2-5, the CDR3 gives the full variable domain: SAVISQKPSRDICQRGTSLTIQCQVDSQVTMMFWYRQQPGQSLTLIATANQGSEATYESGFVIDKFPISRPNLTFSTLTVSNMSPEDSSIYLCSIRYTQETQYFGPGTRLLVL.